Listed below are T cell receptor beta chains from one sample, sequenced in a study of shared clonotypes between healthy human individuals. Sequenced by immunoSEQ multiplex PCR; TCRdb stores in-frame clones only, minus some. The sample consists of more than 2,000,000 clones, approximately 90% of them appearing once. The sample comprised naive CD4+ T cells sorted from blood. The receptors here all came from a man aged 18-30 years in good health. Both conserved end residues are part of each CDR3. A D gene is named only where the DNA matches it firmly. For some rows the clone size is stated as once, few or many, or as a class when expanded; others skip it.

.	TRBD1	TRBV5-5	TRBJ2-3	TGTGCCAGCAGCCAATATCGACAGGGGGCGGTGACAGATACGCAGTATTTT	CASSQYRQGAVTDTQYF
.	.	TRBV11-1	TRBJ2-5	TGTGCCAGCGCGAACGCGGGATCTAGACAAGAGACCCAGTACTTC	CASANAGSRQETQYF
.	.	TRBV15	TRBJ2-3	TGTGCCACCAGCAGAGACTCTAGCGAACCTAGCACAGATACGCAGTATTTT	CATSRDSSEPSTDTQYF
once	TRBD1	TRBV6-4	TRBJ1-5	TGTGCCAGCAGTGGAAGGGACAGGCGGAGAATTTATAGCAATCAGCCCCAGCATTTT	CASSGRDRRRIYSNQPQHF
.	TRBD1	TRBV2	TRBJ2-3	TGTGCCAGCAGTGAGGACAGGGCAACAGATACGCAGTATTTT	CASSEDRATDTQYF
.	.	TRBV7-3	TRBJ1-1	TGTGCCAGCAGCCTAGGGGAGGGTCGTGGAGCTTTCTTT	CASSLGEGRGAFF
once	TRBD2	TRBV6-5	TRBJ2-7	TGTGCCAGCACCCGACGGGCTAGCGGGGGTTACGAGCAGTACTTC	CASTRRASGGYEQYF
.	.	TRBV7-6	TRBJ2-2	TGTGCCAGCAGCTTGGTGGACCTCCAGAACACCGGGGAGCTGTTTTTT	CASSLVDLQNTGELFF
.	.	TRBV7-9	TRBJ1-3	TGTGCCAGCAGCTTGGCAGGGGGAAACACCATATATTTT	CASSLAGGNTIYF
.	.	TRBV2	TRBJ2-5	TGTGCCAGCAGTGATAGCCCGGGGACCCAGTACTTC	CASSDSPGTQYF
.	.	TRBV11-2	TRBJ1-4	TGTGCCAGCAGCTATGGGGGGACATATAATGAAAAACTGTTTTTT	CASSYGGTYNEKLFF
.	.	TRBV4-1	TRBJ2-5	TGCGCCAGCAGCCAAGAGTCTGGGGGGCTACAGGGTTCCCAGTACTTC	CASSQESGGLQGSQYF
.	TRBD2	TRBV7-2	TRBJ2-3	TGTGCCAGCAGCTTAGTGTTCGGCGGGGGGGCCACAGATACGCAGTATTTT	CASSLVFGGGATDTQYF
.	.	TRBV5-6	TRBJ2-2	TGTGCCAGCAGCGCCGGCCTCACCGGGGAGCTGTTTTTT	CASSAGLTGELFF
.	.	TRBV5-1	TRBJ2-2	TGCGCCAGCAGCTTTGGCTTACGGGGACCCACCGGGGAGCTGTTTTTT	CASSFGLRGPTGELFF
.	TRBD2	TRBV5-4	TRBJ2-2	TGTGCCAGCAAAACCGGGACTAGCGGGACCGGGGAGCTGTTTTTT	CASKTGTSGTGELFF
.	.	TRBV30	TRBJ2-7	TGTGCCTGGAGTTCTCCGTCCCGCTACGGCGAGCAGTACTTC	CAWSSPSRYGEQYF
.	.	TRBV5-1	TRBJ2-7	TGCGCCAGCAGCTTGCACGGAGAAAACTACGAGCAGTACTTC	CASSLHGENYEQYF
.	.	TRBV7-6	TRBJ2-3	TGTGCCAGCAGCTTAGGCGGGACTAGCACAGATACGCAGTATTTT	CASSLGGTSTDTQYF
.	.	TRBV28	TRBJ2-5	TGTGCCAGCAGCGACTGGACAGGGCTTGGGGAGGGGACCCAGTACTTC	CASSDWTGLGEGTQYF
once	.	TRBV4-1	TRBJ2-7	TGCGCCAGCAGCCAGACCGGGACACTCTCCTACGAGCAGTACTTC	CASSQTGTLSYEQYF
.	TRBD1	TRBV5-1	TRBJ2-7	TGCGCCAGCAGCTTGGGAGGACAGGGCGCCGAGCAGTACTTC	CASSLGGQGAEQYF
.	TRBD2	TRBV5-1	TRBJ2-3	TGCGCCAGCAGCTCGGGGACTATTACAGATACGCAGTATTTT	CASSSGTITDTQYF
.	TRBD1	TRBV7-9	TRBJ1-3	TGTGCCAGCAGCTTAAAGGGGGCGCGAGGAAACACCATATATTTT	CASSLKGARGNTIYF
.	TRBD1	TRBV10-3	TRBJ1-1	TGTGCCATATTGGGGACAGGGAGTGAAGCTTTCTTT	CAILGTGSEAFF
.	TRBD2	TRBV6-9	TRBJ2-1	TGTGCCAGCAGTTATTCGAAAACTAGCGGGAGGTGGAATGAGCAGTTCTTC	CASSYSKTSGRWNEQFF
.	TRBD2	TRBV5-4	TRBJ2-3	TGTGCCAGCAGCCGTGCCCTAGCGGGAGGGCCGGTTACGCAGTATTTT	CASSRALAGGPVTQYF
.	.	TRBV19	TRBJ1-5	TGTGCCAGTAGTGCACAGCGCCTCAATCAGCCCCAGCATTTT	CASSAQRLNQPQHF
.	.	TRBV6-5	TRBJ2-2	TGTGCCAGCAGTTACGACACCATAAACACCGGGGAGCTGTTTTTT	CASSYDTINTGELFF
.	.	TRBV6-1	TRBJ1-5	TGTGCCAGCAGTACCCAGGGGTTGAGCAATCAGCCCCAGCATTTT	CASSTQGLSNQPQHF
.	TRBD1	TRBV7-2	TRBJ1-4	TGTGCCAGCAGCTTCGGGACCCTCGGACAGGGCGCGGAAAAACTGTTTTTT	CASSFGTLGQGAEKLFF
.	.	TRBV25-1	TRBJ2-1	TGTGCCAGCCAAGAAAGGATGGTGGCCGAGCAGTTCTTC	CASQERMVAEQFF
.	.	TRBV20-1	TRBJ1-3	TGCAGTGCTAGACTAGGAAACACCATATATTTT	CSARLGNTIYF
.	.	TRBV6-5	TRBJ2-1	TGTGCCAGCAGTTCTCCTAGTAACCTTTACAATGAGCAGTTCTTC	CASSSPSNLYNEQFF
.	.	TRBV30	TRBJ1-6	TGTGCCTGGAGTCTGGAGGGTTCCAATTCACCCCTCCACTTT	CAWSLEGSNSPLHF
.	TRBD2	TRBV6-5	TRBJ2-5	TGTGCCAGCAGTTTGGAGGGCGGGGGGACCCAGTACTTC	CASSLEGGGTQYF
.	TRBD1	TRBV5-1	TRBJ1-2	TGCGCCAGCAGCCTGACAGGGGATAACTATGGCTACACCTTC	CASSLTGDNYGYTF
.	.	TRBV6-6	TRBJ2-5	TGTGCCAGCAGTTACTCGATCTGGCAGACCCAGTACTTC	CASSYSIWQTQYF
.	.	TRBV2	TRBJ1-3	TGTGCCAGCAGTGATAGACCGCTTGGAAACACCATATATTTT	CASSDRPLGNTIYF
once	.	TRBV9	TRBJ2-7	TGTGCCAGCAGCGTAGGAGGGTTCCGGGAGCAGTACTTC	CASSVGGFREQYF
.	TRBD1	TRBV7-9	TRBJ1-5	TGTGCCAGCAGCTATGACAGGGGAAGTCAGCCCCAGCATTTT	CASSYDRGSQPQHF
once	.	TRBV19	TRBJ1-5	TGTGCCAGTAGTATATCGGGGGTAAGCAATCAGCCCCAGCATTTT	CASSISGVSNQPQHF
.	TRBD2	TRBV6-5	TRBJ2-7	TGTGCCAGCAGTTACGGGACTAGCGGGGGTTACGAGCAGTACTTC	CASSYGTSGGYEQYF
.	.	TRBV5-1	TRBJ2-1	TGCGCCAGCAGCTTTGAGGCCGGGGGTGAGCAGTTCTTC	CASSFEAGGEQFF
.	.	TRBV6-1	TRBJ2-5	TGTGCCAGCAGTGAAGCCCGGCTTGTAGAGACCCAGTACTTC	CASSEARLVETQYF
.	.	TRBV7-9	TRBJ1-6	TGTGCCAGCAGCTTAGAAGGCCGGTATTCACCCCTCCACTTT	CASSLEGRYSPLHF
.	.	TRBV7-2	TRBJ2-1	TGTGCCAGCGAGAGGGGCGAGTCCTACAATGAGCAGTTCTTC	CASERGESYNEQFF
.	.	TRBV6-6	TRBJ2-7	TGTGCCAGCAGTTACACCAGGACGGGTAACGGGTACGAGCAGTACTTC	CASSYTRTGNGYEQYF
.	TRBD1	TRBV7-9	TRBJ2-2	TGTGCCAGCAGGTTCACAGGGGGCCGAGGCGGGGAGCTGTTTTTT	CASRFTGGRGGELFF
.	.	TRBV7-2	TRBJ2-7	TGTGCCAGCAGCGTCCAGGGCGGCTACGAGCAGTACTTC	CASSVQGGYEQYF
.	.	TRBV5-1	TRBJ2-3	TGCGCCAGCAGCTTGGAGGGCGGAACTAGCACAGATACGCAGTATTTT	CASSLEGGTSTDTQYF
.	TRBD1	TRBV27	TRBJ2-7	TGTGCCAGCAGTTTAATGGACAGGGCCGTCGACGAGCAGTACTTC	CASSLMDRAVDEQYF